These 27 T cell receptor beta chains came from one sample sequenced in a study of shared clonotypes between healthy human individuals. Naive CD8 cells, CD45RO-negative and positively selected for CCR7, excluded terminally differentiated effector memory CD45RA+ cells. Assay: immunoSEQ multiplex PCR; the TCRdb copy retains only in-frame clones and omits some. The table has about 2,200,000 clones, 90% to 95% seen once. The sequenced material came from naive CD8+ T cells from PBMCs. All receptors come from a man younger than 35 in good health. Some clones in this sample may be carry-over from other donors' samples.

The V and J genes are TRBV6-5 and TRBJ2-7; the D gene could be TRBD1 or TRBD2 (5 bases each). Trimming removed 7 bases at V and 5 bases at J, with 18 bases between. The germline gives CDR1 MNHEY, CDR2 SVGAGI. This CDR3 is built from 14 residues. The CDR3 is CASTTGTEAHEQYF. CDR3 nucleotides: TGTGCCAGCACCACGGGGACGGAGGCCCACGAGCAGTACTTC.

Details on this clone: Other DNA sequences within the sample encode an identical CDR3. The rearrangement joins TRBV7-2 to TRBJ1-5; possibly TRBD1 for D (5 bases). The germline V gene encodes CDR1 SGHTA and CDR2 FQGNSA. CDR3 length equals 15 residues. Trimming cost V 4 bases and J 0 bases, with 10 bases left between them. The CDR3, as DNA: TGTGCCAGCAGCTCACGGGGGAATAGCAATCAGCCCCAGCATTTT. This codes for CASSSRGNSNQPQHF.

The V and J genes are TRBV4-1 and TRBJ2-7; D is possibly TRBD1 (7 bases). This CDR3 is built from 19 residues. Per the germline V gene, CDR1 is MGHRA and CDR2 is YSYEKL. Trimming left V 1 base short and J 4 bases short, with 26 bases between. CDR3 sequence reads: CASSQAEGALAGRVYEQYF. In DNA, the CDR3 is TGCGCCAGCAGCCAAGCAGAGGGGGCACTAGCAGGGCGGGTTTACGAGCAGTACTTC.

This clone has a single count. This rearrangement joins TRBV7-3 to TRBJ2-2; 14 bases are shared with TRBD2. The V and J ends lost 1 base and 4 bases, in that order; junction bases with no gene match: 8. Germline lookup yields CDR1 SGHTA and CDR2 FQGTGA. The CDR3 is made up of 19 amino acids. The CDR3 protein is CASSLKGTSGSRLTGELFF. In DNA, the CDR3 is TGTGCCAGCAGCTTAAAGGGGACTAGCGGGAGTCGTCTCACCGGGGAGCTGTTTTTT.

The chain employs TRBV15 and TRBJ2-3; TRBD2 is a possible D gene (5 bases). V was trimmed by 4 bases and J by 2 bases, leaving 13 bases between them. The CDR3 length is 15 residues. Germline-derived CDR1 and CDR2 are LNHNV and YYDKDF (reference sequence). CDR3 sequence: CATSIKGVYTDTQYF. Here the CDR3 DNA reads TGTGCCACCAGCATTAAGGGAGTATACACAGATACGCAGTATTTT.

This sequence joins TRBV29-1 and TRBJ2-7; 11 bases line up with TRBD2. V lost 7 bases, J lost 3 bases, and 2 bases stayed unmatched. Germline V gives CDR1 SQVTM, CDR2 ANQGSEA. The CDR3 spans 12 residues. This CDR3 is CSALAGVYEQYF. Written as DNA, the CDR3 is TGCAGCGCACTAGCGGGAGTCTACGAGCAGTACTTC.

The rearrangement uses TRBV5-1 and TRBJ2-5; D not certain. The CDR3 covers 16 residues. From germline, CDR1 is SGHRS and CDR2 YFSETQ. V was trimmed by 4 bases and J by 1 base, leaving 17 bases between them. In DNA, the CDR3 is TGCGCCAGCAGCCCACCCGGCCCCCGAACCCAAGAGACCCAGTACTTC. This encodes CASSPPGPRTQETQYF.

The sample holds one count of this clone. The chain uses TRBV28 and TRBJ1-5; tentatively, D is TRBD1 (6 bases). Germline V lookup: CDR1 MDHEN, CDR2 SYDVKM. V was clipped by 5 bases and J by 3 bases, with 23 bases between them. The CDR3 has 18 residues. The CDR3: CASSLMEGGGLLNQPQHF. The CDR3, as DNA: TGTGCCAGCAGTCTTATGGAGGGGGGGGGACTCCTCAATCAGCCCCAGCATTTT.

The gene calls are TRBV28 and TRBJ1-5; 8 bases are a match to TRBD1. The V segment lost 3 bases and the J segment 1 base; nucleotides outside the gene matches: 11. The CDR3 is 18 amino acids. Looked up from germline, CDR1 is MDHEN and CDR2 is SYDVKM. CDR3 protein: CASSFMTGVPLSNQPQHF. The DNA for the CDR3 is TGTGCCAGCAGTTTCATGACAGGGGTTCCCCTAAGCAATCAGCCCCAGCATTTT.

To note about this clone: Other DNA sequences in this specimen translate into the identical CDR3. CDR3 amino acids: CASSPRQGYEQYF. Written as DNA, the CDR3 is TGTGCCAGCTCACCGAGACAGGGCTACGAGCAGTACTTC. The chain combines TRBV18 with TRBJ2-7; 7 positions match TRBD1. Trimming removed 3 bases from V and 3 bases from J; junction bases left unmatched: 2. The CDR3 totals 13 residues. CDR1 is KGHSH and CDR2 is LQKENI in the germline V gene.

This chain links TRBV19 with TRBJ1-5; no reliable D call. The CDR3 is 13 amino acids. Germline V lookup: CDR1 LNHDA, CDR2 SQIVND (reference sequence). Trimming took 4 bases from V and 5 from J, leaving 9 bases between them. The DNA of the CDR3 is TGTGCCAGTAGTACCGGGATTTATCAGCCCCAGCATTTT. It translates to CASSTGIYQPQHF.

Concerning this clone: Other nucleotide sequences from this sample produce the same CDR3. The chain employs TRBV27 and TRBJ2-7, with D perhaps given as TRBD1 or TRBD2 (5 bases each). Germline V gene data show CDR1 as MNHEY and CDR2 as SMNVEV (reference sequence). Trimming cost V 5 bases and J 6 bases, with 11 bases left between them. CDR3 length equals 12 residues. The CDR3 DNA reads as TGTGCCAGCAGTCCGGGACCCCTCGAGCAGTACTTC. It is translated as CASSPGPLEQYF.

V and J are TRBV27 and TRBJ2-2, with unresolved D. V lost 0 bases to trimming and J lost 9 bases, with 8 bases between them. CDR1 MNHEY and CDR2 SMNVEV come from the germline V gene (reference sequence). There are 13 residues in the CDR3. CDR3 sequence reads: CASSLSGKRELFF. CDR3 DNA sequence: TGTGCCAGCAGTTTATCCGGCAAAAGGGAGCTGTTTTTT.

The V and J genes are TRBV28 and TRBJ1-1; D remains ambiguous. The CDR3 has 13 residues. Germline V gene data show CDR1 as MDHEN and CDR2 as SYDVKM. Between the trimmed V and J ends, which lost 3 bases and 4 bases, there was a span of 9 bases. The CDR3 DNA sequence: TGTGCCAGCAGTTTTTACGAAGGCACTGAAGCTTTCTTT. Translation: CASSFYEGTEAFF.

V gene TRBV6-1 combines with J gene TRBJ2-1, with D possibly TRBD1 on 5 matching bases. Trimming stripped 7 bases from V and 4 bases from J, with 14 bases between. The germline V gene has CDR1 MNHNS and CDR2 SASEGT. This CDR3 has 14 residues. The CDR3 reads CASTAGPRYNEQFF. The CDR3 DNA reads as TGTGCCAGCACAGCAGGGCCTAGGTACAATGAGCAGTTCTTC.

The chain is built from TRBV30 and TRBJ1-4; no clear D gene. With 0 bases removed from V and 1 base from J, the gap between germline ends came to 6 bases. Germline lookup yields CDR1 GTSNPN and CDR2 SVGIG (reference sequence). The CDR3 covers 14 residues. For the CDR3, the DNA is TGTGCCTGGAGTGTGGATGGAACTAATGAAAAACTGTTTTTT. Protein sequence: CAWSVDGTNEKLFF. Full variable domain (rest looked up from reference TRBV30 and TRBJ1-4): SQTIHQWPATLVQPVGSPLSLECTVEGTSNPNLYWYRQAAGRGLQLLFYSVGIGQISSEVPQNLSASRPQDRQFILSSKKLLLSDSGFYLCAWSVDGTNEKLFFGSGTQLSVL.

This clone was found once. The rearrangement links TRBV6-5 to TRBJ1-5; no clear D. CDR1 and CDR2 from the germline V gene are MNHEY and SVGAGI. V was shortened by 2 bases and J by 0 bases, with 11 bases between the two germline ends. The CDR3 spans 16 residues. The CDR3 protein is CASSYGPLGSNQPQHF. The DNA of the CDR3 is TGTGCCAGCAGTTACGGCCCATTGGGTAGCAATCAGCCCCAGCATTTT.

The chain recombines TRBV28 with TRBJ1-4, with D hard to call. The CDR3 runs to 15 residues. With 2 bases removed from V and 6 bases from J, the gap between germline ends came to 13 bases. In germline, CDR1 is MDHEN, CDR2 SYDVKM. This CDR3 is CASSLGGRAYEKLFF. The DNA for the CDR3 is TGTGCCAGCAGTTTAGGCGGAAGGGCCTATGAAAAACTGTTTTTT.

V usage is TRBV25-1 and J usage is TRBJ2-5; 11 bases are shared with TRBD2. The CDR3 spans 18 residues. CDR1 is MGHDK and CDR2 is SYGVNS in the germline V gene. J lost 4 bases, V lost 3 bases, and 13 bases had no gene match. CDR3 coding DNA: TGTGCCAGCAGTGAGGGACTAGCGGTCGGTAGAGGGCGAGAGACCCAGTACTTC. Its protein is CASSEGLAVGRGRETQYF.

The chain uses TRBV28 and TRBJ2-5; maybe TRBD2 (5 bases). V was shortened by 6 bases and J by 4 bases, with 12 bases between the two germline ends. The CDR3 totals 13 residues. CDR1 is MDHEN and CDR2 is SYDVKM in the germline V gene. CDR3 DNA sequence: TGTGCCAGCAGCCGGACTCGGGGAGAGACCCAGTACTTC. Protein sequence: CASSRTRGETQYF.

This clone is a singleton in its sample. This chain uses TRBV18 with TRBJ2-1; 8 bases map to TRBD2. The germline V gene encodes CDR1 KGHSH and CDR2 LQKENI. V shed 6 bases, J shed 1 base, and the junction held 11 bases outside the gene matches. The CDR3 runs 17 residues. The CDR3 nucleotides are TGTGCCAGCTCCCCGGATAGCGGGACGGGATCCTACAATGAGCAGTTCTTC. Its translation is CASSPDSGTGSYNEQFF. Looking up the rest from reference TRBV18 and TRBJ2-1 gives the full variable domain: NAGVMQNPRHLVRRRGQEARLRCSPMKGHSHVYWYRQLPEEGLKFMVYLQKENIIDESGMPKERFSAEFPKEGPSILRIQQVVRGDSAAYFCASSPDSGTGSYNEQFFGPGTRLTVL.

The chain links TRBV7-2 to TRBJ2-1, with D perhaps TRBD2 (5 bases). The V end was cut by 6 bases, the J end by 0 bases, with 15 bases between. In germline, CDR1 is SGHTA, CDR2 FQGNSA. The CDR3 has 16 amino acids. The CDR3 DNA follows: TGTGCCAGCAGTCCCGCGGCGGCGGGCTCCTACAATGAGCAGTTCTTC. Translating gives CASSPAAAGSYNEQFF. The full variable domain, rest sourced from reference TRBV7-2 and TRBJ2-1, is GAGVSQSPSNKVTEKGKDVELRCDPISGHTALYWYRQSLGQGLEFLIYFQGNSAPDKSGLPSDRFSAERTGGSVSTLTIQRTQQEDSAVYLCASSPAAAGSYNEQFFGPGTRLTVL.

This rearrangement joins TRBV2 to TRBJ2-5, with a weak D call TRBD2 (6 bases). In germline, CDR1 is SNHLY, CDR2 FYNNEI. V was cut by 3 bases and J by 5 bases, with 13 bases left in between. The length of the CDR3 is 14 residues. The CDR3 region is CASSEGGTGETQYF. In DNA, the CDR3 is TGTGCCAGCAGTGAGGGCGGGACTGGGGAGACCCAGTACTTC.

The chain carries TRBV7-9 and TRBJ1-4; no definite D call. This CDR3 contains 17 residues. V shed 8 bases and J shed 4 bases, with 23 bases lying between them. Per the germline V gene, CDR1 is SEHNR and CDR2 is FQNEAQ (reference sequence). This CDR3 is CASSPGGSWVYNEKLFF. For the CDR3, the DNA is TGTGCCAGCTCCCCCGGTGGAAGTTGGGTTTATAATGAAAAACTGTTTTTT.

V and J are TRBV9 and TRBJ2-7; 11 nucleotides align to TRBD1. Germline CDR1 is SGDLS and CDR2 is YYNGEE. The CDR3 totals 16 residues. Trimming removed 2 bases from V and 6 bases from J; junction bases left unmatched: 10. In DNA, the CDR3 is TGTGCCAGCAGCGTGGGTTCTGGACAGGGGGCTCTCGAGCAGTACTTC. Its protein product is CASSVGSGQGALEQYF.

This sequence joins TRBV5-1 and TRBJ2-7, with 7 bases that match TRBD1. This CDR3 contains 15 residues. Germline lookup yields CDR1 SGHRS and CDR2 YFSETQ. J was trimmed by 2 bases and V by 4 bases; bases with no gene match: 9. The CDR3 here is CASSSTAGTAYEQYF. The DNA for the CDR3 is TGCGCCAGCAGCAGCACGGCCGGGACAGCCTACGAGCAGTACTTC.

The V and J genes are TRBV28 and TRBJ2-3, with 14 bases aligning to TRBD2. This CDR3 comprises 16 residues. The germline V gene encodes CDR1 MDHEN and CDR2 SYDVKM. With 5 bases clipped from V and 3 bases from J, the junction kept 4 bases outside the gene matches. CDR3 in DNA: TGTGCCAGCAGTCTGGGACTAGCGGGAGCAACAGATACGCAGTATTTT. This sequence encodes CASSLGLAGATDTQYF.